These 3 T cell receptor beta chains were sequenced from one sample in a study of Ad26.COV2.S vaccination and SARS-CoV-2 variants. Specified treatment: around 19 received Ad26.COV2.S at low or high dose, single or two shots; roughly five received placebo; per-sample allocation not given. Collection of samples fell on day 63 after the first vaccine or placebo injection. Profiled with immunoSEQ multiplex PCR; TCRdb holds only in-frame clones, not every one. Of some 640,000 clones in the sample, more than 80% are singletons; the top ten hold roughly 1.5%. The sequencing here drew on peripheral blood, taken in a trial of Ad26.COV2.S vaccine versus placebo. The receptors originated from a person between 18 and 59 years old who received the Ad26.COV2.S COVID-19 vaccine or a placebo.

The chain uses TRBV7-6 and TRBJ2-5; D might be TRBD2 (7 bases). The V end was cut by 2 bases, the J end by 2 bases, with 18 bases between. CDR1 SGHVS and CDR2 FNYEAQ come from the germline V gene. CDR3 length: 17 amino acids. CDR3 bases: TGTGCCAGCAGCTTAAGGGAGGGGGGGCCTCCTCAAGAGACCCAGTACTTC. It yields the protein CASSLREGGPPQETQYF. The variable domain in full, with the rest retrieved from reference TRBV7-6 and TRBJ2-5, is GAGVSQSPRYKVTKRGQDVALRCDPISGHVSLYWYRQALGQGPEFLTYFNYEAQQDKSGLPNDRFSAERPEGSISTLTIQRTEQRDSAMYRCASSLREGGPPQETQYFGPGTRLLVL.

The chain joins TRBV7-9 to TRBJ2-1; 7 bases are a match to TRBD2. This CDR3 has 17 amino acids. Germline V lookup: CDR1 SEHNR, CDR2 FQNEAQ (reference sequence). The V segment lost 6 bases and the J segment 0 bases; nucleotides outside the gene matches: 11. The CDR3 DNA follows: TGTGCCAGCAGACAAATGAGGGGCGGGAGCTCCTACAATGAGCAGTTCTTC. Residues: CASRQMRGGSSYNEQFF.

The chain has TRBV30 and TRBJ2-7, with 10 bases matching TRBD1. V lost 1 base, J lost 4 bases, and 4 bases stayed unmatched. The CDR3 has 14 amino acids. Germline values: CDR1 GTSNPN, CDR2 SVGIG (reference sequence). The DNA of the CDR3 is TGTGCCTGGAGTGACGGGGGACAGGGGTACGAGCAGTACTTC. Its protein product is CAWSDGGQGYEQYF.